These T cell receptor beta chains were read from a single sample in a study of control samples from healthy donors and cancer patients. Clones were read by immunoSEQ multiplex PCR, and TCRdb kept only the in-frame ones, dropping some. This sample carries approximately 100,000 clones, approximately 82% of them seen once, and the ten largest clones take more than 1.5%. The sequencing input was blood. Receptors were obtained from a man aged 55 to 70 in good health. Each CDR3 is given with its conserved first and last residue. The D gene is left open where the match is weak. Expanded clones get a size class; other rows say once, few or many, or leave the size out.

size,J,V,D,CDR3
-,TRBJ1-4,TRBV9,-,CASSVDATNEKLFF
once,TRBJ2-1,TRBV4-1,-,CASSQDEGGSYNEQFF
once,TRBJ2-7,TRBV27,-,CASSFIVRGRDSEYEQYF
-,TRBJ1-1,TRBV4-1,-,CASSQGAGGEADTEAFF
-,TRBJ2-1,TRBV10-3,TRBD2,CAIRGTSGADEQFF
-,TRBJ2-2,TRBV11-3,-,CASSSKSGRELFF
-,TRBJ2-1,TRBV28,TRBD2,CASSSPLAGGGNEQFF
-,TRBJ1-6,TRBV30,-,CAWSLRGGDSPLHF
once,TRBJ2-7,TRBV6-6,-,CASSYVQNYEQYF
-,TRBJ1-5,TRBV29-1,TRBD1,CSVQGASNQPQHF
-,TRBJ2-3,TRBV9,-,CASSGRGTSGTDTQYF
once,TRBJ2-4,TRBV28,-,CASSFERSYIQYF
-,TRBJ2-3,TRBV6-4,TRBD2,CASSDASGGTDTQYF
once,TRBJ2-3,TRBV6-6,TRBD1,CASRDRGAGDTQYF
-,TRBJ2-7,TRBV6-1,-,CASSEGSGADEQYF
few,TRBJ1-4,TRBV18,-,CASSYGTQDEKLFF
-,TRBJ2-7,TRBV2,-,CASSEGRNYEQYF
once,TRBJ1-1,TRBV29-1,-,CSVPGRQNTEAFF
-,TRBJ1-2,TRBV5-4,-,CASSLGGFANYGYTF
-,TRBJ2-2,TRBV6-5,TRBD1,CATSDRVNTGELFF
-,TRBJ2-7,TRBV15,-,CATSRDPDYEQYF
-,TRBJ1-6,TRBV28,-,CASSLSHGNSPLHF
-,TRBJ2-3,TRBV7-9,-,CASSLVASQTDTQYF
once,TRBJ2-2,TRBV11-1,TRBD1,CASSLQGATGELFF
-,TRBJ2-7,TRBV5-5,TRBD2,CASSPIAGGPGNEQYF
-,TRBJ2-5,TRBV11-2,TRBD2,CASSILSGGKGQETQYF
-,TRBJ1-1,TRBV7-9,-,CASSLTRRAEAFF
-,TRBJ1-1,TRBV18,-,CASSPSGVMNTEAFF
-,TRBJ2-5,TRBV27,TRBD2,CASSLLSTSGSGEETQYF
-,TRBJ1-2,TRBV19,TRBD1,CASSRDRGNYGYTF
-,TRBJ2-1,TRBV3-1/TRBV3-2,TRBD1,CASSQIRDRGYNEQFF
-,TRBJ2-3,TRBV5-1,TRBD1,CASSSTGVKDTQYF
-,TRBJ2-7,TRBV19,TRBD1,CASSTGTAPDEQYF
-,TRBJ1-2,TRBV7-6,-,CASSLGDFSLPYGYTF
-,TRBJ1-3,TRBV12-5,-,CASRLPGPGNTIYF
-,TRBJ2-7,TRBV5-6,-,CASSFHYEQYF
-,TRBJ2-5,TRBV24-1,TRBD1,CATSDKGQGNEETQYF
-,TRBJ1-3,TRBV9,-,CASSVESGTLGNTIYF
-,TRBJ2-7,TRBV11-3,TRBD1,CASSQGQGYEQYF
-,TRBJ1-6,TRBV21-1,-,CASSKKGSYNSPLHF
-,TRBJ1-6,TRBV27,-,CASSPPSTGNSPLHF
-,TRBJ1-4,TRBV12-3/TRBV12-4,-,CASSMREKLFF
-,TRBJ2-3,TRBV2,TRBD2,CASRRLAGGRSTDTQYF
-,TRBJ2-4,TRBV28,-,CASSNGNIQYF
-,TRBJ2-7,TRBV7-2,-,CASSSAYEQYF
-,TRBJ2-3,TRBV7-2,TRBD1,CASSTRTGQGTDTQYF
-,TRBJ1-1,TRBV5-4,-,CASSLERRGTEAFF
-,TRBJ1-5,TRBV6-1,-,CASSDPQRVQPQHF
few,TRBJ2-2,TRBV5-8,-,CASSRGTGWNTGELFF
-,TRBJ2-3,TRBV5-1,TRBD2,CASRPSSGSTDTQYF
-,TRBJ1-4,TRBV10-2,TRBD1,CASIGTDSEKLFF
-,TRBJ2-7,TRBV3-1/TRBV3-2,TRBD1,CASSEPTGLGYEQYF
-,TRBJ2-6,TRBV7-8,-,CASSDQVGSGANVLTF